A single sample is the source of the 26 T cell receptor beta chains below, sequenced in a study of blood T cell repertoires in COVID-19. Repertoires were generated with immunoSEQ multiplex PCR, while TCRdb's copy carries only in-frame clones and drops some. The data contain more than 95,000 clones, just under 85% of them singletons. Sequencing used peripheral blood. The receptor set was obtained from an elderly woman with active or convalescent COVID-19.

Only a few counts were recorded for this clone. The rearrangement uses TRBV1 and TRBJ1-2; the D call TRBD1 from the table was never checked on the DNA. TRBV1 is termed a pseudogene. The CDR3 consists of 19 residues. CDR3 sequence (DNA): TGCACCAGCAGCCCTACTGACTTAACGACAGGGGGCTGTTTGGATGGCTACACCTTC. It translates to CTSSPTDLTTGGCLDGYTF.

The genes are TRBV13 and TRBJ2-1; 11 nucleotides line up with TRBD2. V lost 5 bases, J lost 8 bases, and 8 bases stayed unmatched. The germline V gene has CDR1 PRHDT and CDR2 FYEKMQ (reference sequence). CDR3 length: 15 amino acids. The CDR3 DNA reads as TGTGCCAGCAGCATCACTAGCGGGAGTATCGATGAGCAGTTCTTC. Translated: CASSITSGSIDEQFF.

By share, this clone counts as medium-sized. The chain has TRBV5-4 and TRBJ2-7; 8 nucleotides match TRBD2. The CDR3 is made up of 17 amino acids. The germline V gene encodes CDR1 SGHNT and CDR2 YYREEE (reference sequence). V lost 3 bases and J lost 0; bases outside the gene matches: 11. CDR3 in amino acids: CASSSLLGGDGSYEQYF. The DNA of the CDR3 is TGTGCCAGCAGCTCATTGCTCGGGGGGGATGGCTCCTACGAGCAGTACTTC.

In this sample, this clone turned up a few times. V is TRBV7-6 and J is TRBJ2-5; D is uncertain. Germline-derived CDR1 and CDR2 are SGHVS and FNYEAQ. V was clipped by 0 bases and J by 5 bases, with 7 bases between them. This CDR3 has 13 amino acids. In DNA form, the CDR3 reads TGTGCCAGCAGCTTAGCCAGGAAGGAGACCCAGTACTTC. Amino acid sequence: CASSLARKETQYF.

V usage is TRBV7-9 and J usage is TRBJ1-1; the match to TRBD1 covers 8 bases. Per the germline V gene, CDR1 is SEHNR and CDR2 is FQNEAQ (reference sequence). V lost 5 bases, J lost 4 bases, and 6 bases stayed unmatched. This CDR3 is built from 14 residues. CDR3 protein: CASSDRTGSTEAFF. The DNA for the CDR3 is TGTGCCAGCAGCGACCGGACAGGGAGCACTGAAGCTTTCTTT.

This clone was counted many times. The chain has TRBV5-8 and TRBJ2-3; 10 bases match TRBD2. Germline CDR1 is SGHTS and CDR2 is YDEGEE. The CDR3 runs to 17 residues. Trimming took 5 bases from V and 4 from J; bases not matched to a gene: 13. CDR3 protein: CASSPREREGPADTQYF. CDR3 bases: TGTGCCAGCAGTCCTAGGGAGCGGGAGGGCCCCGCAGATACGCAGTATTTT.

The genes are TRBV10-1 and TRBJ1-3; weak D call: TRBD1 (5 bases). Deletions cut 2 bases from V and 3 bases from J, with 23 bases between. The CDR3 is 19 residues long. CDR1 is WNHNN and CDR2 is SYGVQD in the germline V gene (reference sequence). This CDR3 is CASSERGDWAGDFGNTIYF. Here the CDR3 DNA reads TGCGCCAGCAGTGAGAGAGGGGACTGGGCGGGGGATTTTGGAAACACCATATATTTT.

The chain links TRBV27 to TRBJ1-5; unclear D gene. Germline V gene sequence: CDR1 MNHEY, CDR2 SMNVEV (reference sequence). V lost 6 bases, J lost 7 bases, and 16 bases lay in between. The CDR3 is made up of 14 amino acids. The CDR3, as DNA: TGTGCCAGCAGGGAGATTAGTTCGGGACAGCCCCAGCATTTT. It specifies CASREISSGQPQHF.

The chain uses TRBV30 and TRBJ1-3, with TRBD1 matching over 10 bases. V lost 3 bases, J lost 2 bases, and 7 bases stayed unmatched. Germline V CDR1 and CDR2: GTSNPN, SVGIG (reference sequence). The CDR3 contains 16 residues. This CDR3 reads CAWSSAGTGAGNTIYF. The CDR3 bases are TGTGCCTGGAGCTCGGCGGGGACAGGGGCTGGAAACACCATATATTTT.

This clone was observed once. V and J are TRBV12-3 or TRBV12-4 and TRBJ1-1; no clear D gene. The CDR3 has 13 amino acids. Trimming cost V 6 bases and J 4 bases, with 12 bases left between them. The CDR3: CASRSREGTEAFF. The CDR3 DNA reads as TGTGCCAGCAGGAGTCGGGAGGGCACTGAAGCTTTCTTT.

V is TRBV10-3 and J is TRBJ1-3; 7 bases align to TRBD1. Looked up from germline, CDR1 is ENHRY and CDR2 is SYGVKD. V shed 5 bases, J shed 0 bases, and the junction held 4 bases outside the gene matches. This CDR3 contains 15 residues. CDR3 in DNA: TGTGCCATCAGTAAGGACAGGACCTCTGGAAACACCATATATTTT. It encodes CAISKDRTSGNTIYF.

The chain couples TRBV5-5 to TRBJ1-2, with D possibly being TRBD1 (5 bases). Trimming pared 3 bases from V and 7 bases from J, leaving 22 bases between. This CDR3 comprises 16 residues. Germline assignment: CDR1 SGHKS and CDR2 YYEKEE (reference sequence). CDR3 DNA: TGTGCCAGCAGCTGGGATAACAGGCCTGGAAGGTTTGGCTACACCTTC. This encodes CASSWDNRPGRFGYTF.

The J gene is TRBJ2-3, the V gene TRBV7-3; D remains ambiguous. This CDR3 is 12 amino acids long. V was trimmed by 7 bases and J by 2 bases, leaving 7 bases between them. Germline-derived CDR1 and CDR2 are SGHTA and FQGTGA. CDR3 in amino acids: CASNADTDTQYF. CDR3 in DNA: TGTGCCAGCAACGCGGACACAGATACGCAGTATTTT.

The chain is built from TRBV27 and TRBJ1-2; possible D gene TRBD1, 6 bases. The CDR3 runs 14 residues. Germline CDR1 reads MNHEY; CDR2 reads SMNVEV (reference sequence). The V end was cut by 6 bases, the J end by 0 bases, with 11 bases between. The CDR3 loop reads CASRRDKSNYGYTF. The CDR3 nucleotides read TGTGCCAGCAGGAGGGACAAATCTAACTATGGCTACACCTTC.

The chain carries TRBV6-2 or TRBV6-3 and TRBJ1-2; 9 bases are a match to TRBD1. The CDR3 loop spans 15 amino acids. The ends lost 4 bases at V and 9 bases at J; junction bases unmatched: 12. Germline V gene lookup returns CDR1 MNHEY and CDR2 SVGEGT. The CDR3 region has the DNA TGTGCCAGCAGTTCCCTAGCCGGGACAGGGACCAGCTACACCTTC. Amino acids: CASSSLAGTGTSYTF.

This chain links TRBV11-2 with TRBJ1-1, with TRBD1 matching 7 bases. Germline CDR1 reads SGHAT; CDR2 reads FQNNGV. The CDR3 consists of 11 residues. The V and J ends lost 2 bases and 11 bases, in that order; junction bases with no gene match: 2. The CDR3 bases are TGTGCCAGCAGCTTACTCAGGGGGGCTTTCTTT. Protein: CASSLLRGAFF.

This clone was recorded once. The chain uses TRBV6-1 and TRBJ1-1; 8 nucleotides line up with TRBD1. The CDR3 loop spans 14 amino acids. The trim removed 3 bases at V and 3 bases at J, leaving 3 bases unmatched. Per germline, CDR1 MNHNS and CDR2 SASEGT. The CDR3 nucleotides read TGTGCCAGCAGTGACCAGGGGGCTGACACTGAAGCTTTCTTT. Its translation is CASSDQGADTEAFF.

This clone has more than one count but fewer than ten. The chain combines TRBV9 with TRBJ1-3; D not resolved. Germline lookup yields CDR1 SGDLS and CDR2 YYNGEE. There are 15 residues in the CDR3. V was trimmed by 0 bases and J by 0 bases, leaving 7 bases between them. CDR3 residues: CASSVVGSSGNTIYF. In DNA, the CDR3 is TGTGCCAGCAGCGTAGTAGGGAGCTCTGGAAACACCATATATTTT.

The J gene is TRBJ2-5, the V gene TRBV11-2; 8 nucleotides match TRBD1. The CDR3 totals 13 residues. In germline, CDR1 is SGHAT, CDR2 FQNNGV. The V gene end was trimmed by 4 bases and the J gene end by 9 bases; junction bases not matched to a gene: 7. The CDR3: CASSSARGPAQYF. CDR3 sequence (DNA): TGTGCCAGCAGCTCTGCCAGGGGGCCGGCCCAGTACTTC. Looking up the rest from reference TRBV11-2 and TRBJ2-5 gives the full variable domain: EAGVAQSPRYKIIEKRQSVAFWCNPISGHATLYWYQQILGQGPKLLIQFQNNGVVDDSQLPKDRFSAERLKGVDSTLKIQPAKLEDSAVYLCASSSARGPAQYFGPGTRLLVL.

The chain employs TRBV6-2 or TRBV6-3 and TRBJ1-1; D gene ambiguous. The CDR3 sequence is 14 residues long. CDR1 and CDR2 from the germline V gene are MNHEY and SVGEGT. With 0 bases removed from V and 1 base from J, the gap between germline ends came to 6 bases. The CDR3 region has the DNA TGTGCCAGCAGTTACTCTACAGAGAACACTGAAGCTTTCTTT. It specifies CASSYSTENTEAFF.

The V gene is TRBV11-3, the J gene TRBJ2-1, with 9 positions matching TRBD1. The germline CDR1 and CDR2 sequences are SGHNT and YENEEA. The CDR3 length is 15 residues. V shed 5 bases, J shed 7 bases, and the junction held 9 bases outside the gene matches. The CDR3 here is CASSARDRAENEQFF. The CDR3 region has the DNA TGTGCCAGCAGCGCCCGGGACAGGGCGGAGAATGAGCAGTTCTTC.

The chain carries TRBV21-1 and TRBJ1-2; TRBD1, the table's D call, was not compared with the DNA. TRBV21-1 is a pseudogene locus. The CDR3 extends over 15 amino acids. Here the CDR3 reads CASSNRRDRVYGYTF. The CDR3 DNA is TGTGCCAGCAGCAATCGCCGGGACAGGGTGTATGGCTACACCTTC.

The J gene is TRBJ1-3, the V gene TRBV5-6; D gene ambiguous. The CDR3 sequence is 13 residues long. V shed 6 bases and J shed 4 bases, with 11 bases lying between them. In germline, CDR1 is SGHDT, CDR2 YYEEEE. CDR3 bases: TGTGCCAGCACCCTATCGTACGGAAACACCATATATTTT. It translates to CASTLSYGNTIYF.

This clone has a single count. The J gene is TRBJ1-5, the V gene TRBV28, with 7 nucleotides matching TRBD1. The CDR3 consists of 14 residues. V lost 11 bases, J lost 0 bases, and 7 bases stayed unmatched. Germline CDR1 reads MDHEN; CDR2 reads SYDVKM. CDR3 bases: TGTGCCTCTGTAGGGACAGTTAGCAATCAGCCCCAGCATTTT. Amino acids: CASVGTVSNQPQHF.

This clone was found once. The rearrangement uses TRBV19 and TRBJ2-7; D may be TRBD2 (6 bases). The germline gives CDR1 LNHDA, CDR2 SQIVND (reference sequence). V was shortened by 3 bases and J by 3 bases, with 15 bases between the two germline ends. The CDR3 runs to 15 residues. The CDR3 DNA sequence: TGTGCCAGTAGTATTCTTCTAGCGACGCTCTACGAGCAGTACTTC. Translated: CASSILLATLYEQYF.

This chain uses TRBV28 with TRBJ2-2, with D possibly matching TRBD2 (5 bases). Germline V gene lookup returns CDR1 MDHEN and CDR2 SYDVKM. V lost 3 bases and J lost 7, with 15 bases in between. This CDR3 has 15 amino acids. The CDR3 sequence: CASSFRASRGGELFF. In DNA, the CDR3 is TGTGCCAGCAGTTTTAGAGCCTCACGGGGCGGGGAGCTGTTTTTT.